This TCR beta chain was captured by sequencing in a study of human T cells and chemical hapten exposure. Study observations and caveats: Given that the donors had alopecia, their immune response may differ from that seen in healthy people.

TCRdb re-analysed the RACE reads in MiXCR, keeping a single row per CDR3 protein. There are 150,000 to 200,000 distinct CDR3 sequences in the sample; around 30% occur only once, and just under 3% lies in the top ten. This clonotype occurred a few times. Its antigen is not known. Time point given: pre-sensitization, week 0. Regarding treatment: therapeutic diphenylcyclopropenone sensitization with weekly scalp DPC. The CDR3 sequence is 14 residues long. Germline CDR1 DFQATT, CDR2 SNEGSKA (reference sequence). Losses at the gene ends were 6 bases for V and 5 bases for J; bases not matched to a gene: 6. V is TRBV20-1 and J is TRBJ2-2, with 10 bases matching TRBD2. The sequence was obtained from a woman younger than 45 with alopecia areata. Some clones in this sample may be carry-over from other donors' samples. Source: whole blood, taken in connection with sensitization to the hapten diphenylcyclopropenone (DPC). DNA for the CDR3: TGCAGTGCAAGGACTAGCGGACATACCGGGGAGCTGTTTTTT. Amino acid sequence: CSARTSGHTGELFF.